Listed here are 26 T cell receptor beta chains from one sample, sequenced in a study of blood T cell repertoires in COVID-19. Sequencing was performed with immunoSEQ multiplex PCR; in TCRdb, only in-frame clones are kept and a portion is missing. The table shows approximately 100,000 clones, with around 90% occurring only once. The sequencing input was peripheral blood. Receptors were obtained from a human donor in a cohort sampled during active COVID-19.

This rearrangement joins TRBV19 to TRBJ2-3; TRBD2 might be the D (6 bases). This CDR3 spans 15 amino acids. CDR1 and CDR2 (germline): LNHDA, SQIVND (reference sequence). Trimming left V 3 bases short and J 0 bases short, with 10 bases between. For the CDR3, the DNA is TGTGCCAGTAGTATCCCTAGCGCAAGCACAGATACGCAGTATTTT. Protein product: CASSIPSASTDTQYF. Combining the CDR3 with reference TRBV19 and TRBJ2-3 gives the whole variable domain DGGITQSPKYLFRKEGQNVTLSCEQNLNHDAMYWYRQDPGQGLRLIYYSQIVNDFQKGDIAEGYSVSREKKESFPLTVTSAQKNPTAFYLCASSIPSASTDTQYFGPGTRLTVL.

The rearrangement links TRBV5-1 to TRBJ2-1, with D unresolved. The V end was cut by 2 bases, the J end by 10 bases, with 13 bases between. The length of the CDR3 is 13 residues. CDR1 is SGHRS and CDR2 is YFSETQ in the germline V gene. CDR3 protein: CASSFDEAREQFF. CDR3 nucleotides: TGCGCCAGCAGCTTCGACGAGGCTAGGGAGCAGTTCTTC.

The rearrangement links TRBV9 to TRBJ2-2, with D possibly matching TRBD2 (5 bases). Germline-derived CDR1 and CDR2 are SGDLS and YYNGEE. The CDR3 is 13 amino acids. Deletions cut 0 bases from V and 7 bases from J, with 7 bases between. The CDR3 nucleotides are TGTGCCAGCAGCGTAGAGCGGAGCGGGGAGCTGTTTTTT. Amino acid sequence: CASSVERSGELFF.

J is TRBJ2-5 and V is TRBV12-3 or TRBV12-4; TRBD1 might be the D (5 bases). This CDR3 has 13 amino acids. V was pared by 3 bases and J by 5 bases, with 10 bases between. The CDR3 reads CASSFKGHETQYF. The CDR3 DNA reads TGTGCCAGCAGTTTCAAGGGGCACGAGACCCAGTACTTC.

The chain is built from TRBV2 and TRBJ1-4; 12 bases align to TRBD1. Germline V lookup: CDR1 SNHLY, CDR2 FYNNEI. CDR3 length equals 15 residues. J lost 6 bases, V lost 5 bases, and 4 bases had no gene match. CDR3 DNA sequence: TGTGCCAGCAGTTGGGACAGGGGGCGGGATGAAAAACTGTTTTTT. Amino acid sequence: CASSWDRGRDEKLFF.

The rearrangement joins TRBV4-2 to TRBJ1-2; a weak D match, TRBD1 (6 bases). The CDR3 length is 14 residues. Trimming cost V 1 base and J 4 bases, with 10 bases left between them. Germline V gene data show CDR1 as LGHNA and CDR2 as YNFKEQ. CDR3 amino acids: CASSQGGGAYGYTF. CDR3 nucleotide sequence: TGTGCCAGCAGCCAAGGAGGGGGGGCCTATGGCTACACCTTC.

This rearrangement joins TRBV5-4 to TRBJ2-5, with TRBD2 matching 14 bases. Germline V lookup: CDR1 SGHNT, CDR2 YYREEE (reference sequence). The CDR3 extends over 19 amino acids. Trimming took 4 bases from V and 4 from J; bases not matched to a gene: 15. CDR3 amino acids: CASSHPTSGGAVARETQYF. CDR3 DNA: TGTGCCAGCAGCCACCCGACTAGCGGGGGGGCCGTCGCAAGAGAGACCCAGTACTTC.

This clone was recorded once. This chain links TRBV4-3 with TRBJ2-3; 7 bases align to TRBD1. Germline V gene data show CDR1 as LGHNA and CDR2 as YSLEER. After removal of 0 bases from V and 2 bases from J, the junction contained 8 bases not matched to a gene. The CDR3 covers 17 residues. CDR3 amino acids: CASSQETGVGHTDTQYF. For the CDR3, the DNA is TGCGCCAGCAGCCAAGAAACAGGGGTTGGGCACACAGATACGCAGTATTTT.

The rearrangement uses TRBV18 and TRBJ2-2; tentatively, D is TRBD2 (5 bases). V gave up 3 bases and J gave up 1 base, with 9 bases separating them. CDR1 and CDR2 (germline): KGHSH, LQKENI. CDR3 length: 15 amino acids. The DNA of the CDR3 is TGTGCCAGCTCACCCGGACTGAAGAACACCGGGGAGCTGTTTTTT. Translation gives CASSPGLKNTGELFF.

The gene calls are TRBV11-2 and TRBJ2-2, with 15 bases that match TRBD2. Germline trimming cut 3 bases from V and 2 bases from J; bases unmatched to any gene: 4. The CDR3 has 18 residues. CDR1 and CDR2 (germline): SGHAT, FQNNGV. CDR3: CASSFGTSGGPNTGELFF. CDR3 DNA: TGTGCCAGCAGCTTCGGGACTAGCGGGGGGCCCAACACCGGGGAGCTGTTTTTT.

V is TRBV19 and J is TRBJ1-5, with D tentatively TRBD1 (6 bases). The CDR3 is 16 amino acids. V dropped 9 bases and J dropped 6 bases, with 24 bases sitting between them. Per the germline V gene, CDR1 is LNHDA and CDR2 is SQIVND (reference sequence). The CDR3 sequence is CASTNGPQGNLQPQHF. CDR3 bases: TGTGCCAGCACCAACGGTCCCCAGGGGAATCTTCAGCCCCAGCATTTT.

The J gene is TRBJ2-4, the V gene TRBV11-2; no definite D call. With 5 bases removed from V and 7 bases from J, the gap between germline ends came to 15 bases. The CDR3 loop spans 14 amino acids. Germline V lookup: CDR1 SGHAT, CDR2 FQNNGV. CDR3 nucleotides: TGTGCCAGCAGCCATCTGGTACAGCAGAACATTCAGTACTTC. This translates into CASSHLVQQNIQYF.

CDR3 bases: TGTGCCAGCAGCTTGACCGCAGGGTTCGGGGGGAACACCGGGGAGCTGTTTTTT. Its translation is CASSLTAGFGGNTGELFF. V is TRBV3-1 (or the pseudogene TRBV3-2) and J is TRBJ2-2, with a tentative D call TRBD2 (6 bases). The germline V gene has CDR1 LGHDT and CDR2 YNNKEL (reference sequence). Trimming pared 5 bases from V and 1 base from J, leaving 20 bases between. This CDR3 has 18 residues.

The rearrangement uses TRBV7-6 and TRBJ1-3; 9 positions agree with TRBD1. Germline values: CDR1 SGHVS, CDR2 FNYEAQ. J lost 4 bases, V lost 5 bases, and 6 bases had no gene match. CDR3 length: 15 amino acids. CDR3 DNA: TGTGCCAGCAGCCGAGGACAGGGGACAGGAAACACCATATATTTT. Its protein product is CASSRGQGTGNTIYF. The variable domain in full, completed from reference TRBV7-6 and TRBJ1-3, reads GAGVSQSPRYKVTKRGQDVALRCDPISGHVSLYWYRQALGQGPEFLTYFNYEAQQDKSGLPNDRFSAERPEGSISTLTIQRTEQRDSAMYRCASSRGQGTGNTIYFGEGSWLTVV.

The chain is built from TRBV15 and TRBJ1-5; unclear D gene. This CDR3 is 13 amino acids long. Germline V gene lookup returns CDR1 LNHNV and CDR2 YYDKDF (reference sequence). Trimming took 0 bases from V and 7 from J, leaving 7 bases between them. Here the CDR3 DNA reads TGTGCCACCAGCAGAGACTTGCGGCAGCCCCAGCATTTT. Protein product: CATSRDLRQPQHF. Combining the CDR3 with reference TRBV15 and TRBJ1-5 gives the whole variable domain DAMVIQNPRYQVTQFGKPVTLSCSQTLNHNVMYWYQQKSSQAPKLLFHYYDKDFNNEADTPDNFQSRRPNTSFCFLDIRSPGLGDTAMYLCATSRDLRQPQHFGDGTRLSIL.

This clone was counted between two and nine times. The V gene is TRBV18, the J gene TRBJ2-3; 7 bases map to TRBD1. CDR1 is KGHSH, CDR2 LQKENI, per germline. This CDR3 has 15 amino acids. J gave up 0 bases and V 0 bases, and 0 bases lay outside the gene matches. The CDR3 sequence is CASSPPTGSTDTQYF. The CDR3, as DNA: TGTGCCAGCTCACCACCGACAGGGAGCACAGATACGCAGTATTTT.

V usage is TRBV12-5 and J usage is TRBJ2-4; 9 bases agree with TRBD1. Germline V lookup: CDR1 LGHNT, CDR2 FRNRAP. The ends lost 6 bases at V and 8 bases at J; junction bases unmatched: 20. The CDR3 totals 18 residues. The chain's CDR3 is CASGIARDRVVGVDIQYF. Written as DNA, the CDR3 is TGTGCTAGTGGAATAGCCCGGGACAGGGTTGTGGGGGTGGACATTCAGTACTTC.

This clone was picked up one time. This chain uses TRBV4-2 with TRBJ2-5; 14 bases are shared with TRBD2. Germline V gives CDR1 LGHNA, CDR2 YNFKEQ. J was trimmed by 4 bases and V by 1 base; bases with no gene match: 2. This CDR3 is built from 16 residues. Here the CDR3 DNA reads TGTGCCAGCAGCCAAGGACTAGCGGGGGGGCCAGAGACCCAGTACTTC. Its protein is CASSQGLAGGPETQYF.

This rearrangement joins TRBV3-1 (or the pseudogene TRBV3-2) to TRBJ1-2; 11 nucleotides align to TRBD1. CDR3 size: 15 residues. V was clipped by 5 bases and J by 3 bases; unmatched bases: 5. The germline CDR1 and CDR2 sequences are LGHDT and YNNKEL (reference sequence). DNA for the CDR3: TGTGCCAGCAGCGCGAGGACAGGGGGCTACTATGGCTACACCTTC. Its translation: CASSARTGGYYGYTF.

The chain is built from TRBV10-1 and TRBJ2-1, with 7 bases lining up with TRBD1. The CDR3 is 15 amino acids. The germline gives CDR1 WNHNN, CDR2 SYGVQD (reference sequence). V shed 6 bases, J shed 4 bases, and the junction held 9 bases outside the gene matches. The CDR3 nucleotides are TGCGCCAGCAGCGACCAACAGGGGAATTACAATGAGCAGTTCTTC. This encodes CASSDQQGNYNEQFF.

The rearrangement joins TRBV7-8 to TRBJ2-2; no reliable D call. V lost 5 bases and J lost 7, with 20 bases in between. The germline V gene encodes CDR1 SGHVS and CDR2 FQNEAQ. The CDR3 has 16 residues. The CDR3 DNA is TGTGCCAGCAGCCCCCGCCGGGTTGAGCGCGGCGGGGAGCTGTTTTTT. It is translated as CASSPRRVERGGELFF. The full variable domain, rest sourced from reference TRBV7-8 and TRBJ2-2, is GAGVSQSPRYKVAKRGQDVALRCDPISGHVSLFWYQQALGQGPEFLTYFQNEAQLDKSGLPSDRFFAERPEGSVSTLKIQRTQQEDSAVYLCASSPRRVERGGELFFGEGSRLTVL.

The chain links TRBV5-1 to TRBJ1-1; 7 bases match TRBD1. With 0 bases clipped from V and 6 bases from J, the junction kept 8 bases outside the gene matches. Per germline, CDR1 SGHRS and CDR2 YFSETQ. The CDR3 runs to 15 residues. The CDR3 protein is CASSLVDRVTAEAFF. DNA for the CDR3: TGCGCCAGCAGCTTGGTTGACAGGGTGACTGCTGAAGCTTTCTTT.

This clone has a single count. This chain uses TRBV30 with TRBJ1-4; TRBD1 is a possible D gene (6 bases). Trimming pared 5 bases from V and 7 bases from J, leaving 17 bases between. Germline V gene lookup returns CDR1 GTSNPN and CDR2 SVGIG (reference sequence). The CDR3 totals 14 residues. CDR3 sequence reads: CAWGVGGRGEKLFF. For the CDR3, the DNA is TGTGCCTGGGGGGTCGGGGGGCGCGGTGAAAAACTGTTTTTT. Based on the CDR3 plus reference TRBV30 and TRBJ1-4, the full variable domain is SQTIHQWPATLVQPVGSPLSLECTVEGTSNPNLYWYRQAAGRGLQLLFYSVGIGQISSEVPQNLSASRPQDRQFILSSKKLLLSDSGFYLCAWGVGGRGEKLFFGSGTQLSVL.

The rearrangement links TRBV5-4 to TRBJ1-6; D is perhaps TRBD1 (6 bases). Germline CDR1 SGHNT, CDR2 YYREEE (reference sequence). The CDR3 runs 14 residues. V shed 0 bases and J shed 7 bases, with 8 bases lying between them. DNA for the CDR3: TGTGCCAGCAGCTTGGACAGGGTGAATTCACCCCTCCACTTT. Its translation: CASSLDRVNSPLHF.

In the case of this clone: Distinct nucleotide sequences in the sample also encode this CDR3. The gene calls are TRBV3-1 (or the pseudogene TRBV3-2) and TRBJ2-6, with D unclear. V shed 0 bases and J shed 1 base, with 4 bases lying between them. Germline V lookup: CDR1 LGHDT, CDR2 YNNKEL (reference sequence). The CDR3 is 15 residues long. This CDR3 is CASSQDLSGANVLTF. CDR3 coding DNA: TGTGCCAGCAGCCAAGACCTATCTGGGGCCAACGTCCTGACTTTC.

The chain has TRBV5-1 and TRBJ1-2; 7 bases line up with TRBD1. CDR1 is SGHRS and CDR2 is YFSETQ in the germline V gene. Trimming took 0 bases from V and 6 from J; bases not matched to a gene: 11. The CDR3 loop spans 16 amino acids. CDR3 in amino acids: CASSLVPTGDTHGYTF. CDR3 DNA: TGCGCCAGCAGCTTGGTACCTACAGGGGATACCCATGGCTACACCTTC.